Sequencing of this T cell receptor (beta chain) was carried out in a study of identical twins. Germline V gene lookup returns CDR1 SGHKS and CDR2 YYEKEE (reference sequence). J lost 1 base, V lost 4 bases, and 8 bases had no gene match. This CDR3 is built from 15 residues. Each CDR3 protein is one row after TCRdb ran MiXCR on the 5' RACE reads. The table lists 430,000 or so distinct CDR3 sequences, 20% to 30% of them singletons, with about 3% in the top ten. A further study also used this sample, focusing on T cells expressing NK-cell markers.

This receptor was obtained from a woman aged 18-29 years in good health. Sequencing was done on a sample of CD4+ T cells sorted from blood. The rearrangement links TRBV5-5 to TRBJ2-7; TRBD1 matches at 7 bases. The CDR3, as DNA: TGTGCCAGCAGCCCGTCGGGGACAGTGTCCTACGAGCAGTACTTC. Its protein product is CASSPSGTVSYEQYF.